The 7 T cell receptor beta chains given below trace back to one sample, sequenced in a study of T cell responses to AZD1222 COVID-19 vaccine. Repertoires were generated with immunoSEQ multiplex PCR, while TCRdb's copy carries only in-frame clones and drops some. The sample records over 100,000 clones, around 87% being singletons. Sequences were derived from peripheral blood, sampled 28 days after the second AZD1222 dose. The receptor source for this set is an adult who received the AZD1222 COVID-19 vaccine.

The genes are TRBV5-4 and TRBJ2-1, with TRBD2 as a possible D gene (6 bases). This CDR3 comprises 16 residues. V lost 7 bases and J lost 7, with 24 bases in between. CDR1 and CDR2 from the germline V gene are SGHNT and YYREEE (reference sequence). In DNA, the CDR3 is TGTGCCAGCCCCACCGGGCCCGCGGGGAGTATAAATGAGCAGTTCTTC. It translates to CASPTGPAGSINEQFF.

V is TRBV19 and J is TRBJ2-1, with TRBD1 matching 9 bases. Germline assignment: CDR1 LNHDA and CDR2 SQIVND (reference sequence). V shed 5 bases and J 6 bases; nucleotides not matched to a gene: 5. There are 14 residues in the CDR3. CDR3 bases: TGTGCCAGTAGTGCCCGGGACAGGGTCAATGAGCAGTTCTTC. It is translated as CASSARDRVNEQFF.

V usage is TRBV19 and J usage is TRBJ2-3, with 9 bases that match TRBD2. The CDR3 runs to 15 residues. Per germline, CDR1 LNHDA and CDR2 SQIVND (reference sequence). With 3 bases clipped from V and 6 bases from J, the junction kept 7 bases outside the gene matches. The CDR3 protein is CASSMSSGVGDTQYF. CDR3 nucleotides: TGTGCCAGTAGTATGTCTAGCGGGGTCGGGGATACGCAGTATTTT.

CDR3 nucleotide sequence: TGTGCCAGCAGCTTAGACGGCAATCAGCCCCAGCATTTT. This encodes CASSLDGNQPQHF. The chain is built from TRBV7-9 and TRBJ1-5, with no clear D. V was cut by 1 base and J by 2 bases, with 3 bases left in between. The CDR3 totals 13 residues. Germline CDR1 and CDR2: SEHNR and FQNEAQ (reference sequence).

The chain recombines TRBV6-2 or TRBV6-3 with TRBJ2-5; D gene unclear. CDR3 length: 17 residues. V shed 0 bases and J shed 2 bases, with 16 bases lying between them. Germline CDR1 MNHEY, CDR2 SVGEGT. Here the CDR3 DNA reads TGTGCCAGCAGTTACTCGACTTACGAGCGCAATCAAGAGACCCAGTACTTC. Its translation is CASSYSTYERNQETQYF.

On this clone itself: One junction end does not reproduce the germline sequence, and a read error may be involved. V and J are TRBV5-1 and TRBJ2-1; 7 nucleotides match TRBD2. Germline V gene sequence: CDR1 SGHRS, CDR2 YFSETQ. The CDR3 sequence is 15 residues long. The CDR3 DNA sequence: TGCGCCAGCAGCTTGGTACCGACTAGCTACGATGAGCAGTTCTTC. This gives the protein CASSLVPTSYDEQFF.

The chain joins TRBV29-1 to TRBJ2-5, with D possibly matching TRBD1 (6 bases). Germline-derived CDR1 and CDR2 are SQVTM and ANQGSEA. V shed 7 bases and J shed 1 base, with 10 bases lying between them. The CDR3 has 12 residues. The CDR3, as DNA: TGCAGCGGTGGGGGCTTCCAAGAGACCCAGTACTTC. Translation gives CSGGGFQETQYF. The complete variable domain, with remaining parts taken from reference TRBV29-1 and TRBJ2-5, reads SAVISQKPSRDICQRGTSLTIQCQVDSQVTMMFWYRQQPGQSLTLIATANQGSEATYESGFVIDKFPISRPNLTFSTLTVSNMSPEDSSIYLCSGGGFQETQYFGPGTRLLVL.